A single sample is the source of the 10 T cell receptor beta chains below, sequenced in a study of T cell repertoires in cytomegalovirus infection. TCRdb re-called the reads through MiXCR, storing one row per CDR3 protein. In the table there are around 170,000 distinct CDR3 sequences, roughly an eighth of which are singletons. Source material: PBMCs. The source is a human donor in good health (CMV status not recorded). Some clones in this sample may be carry-over from other donors' samples.

This clonotype was detected ten times or more. The V gene is TRBV7-8, the J gene TRBJ2-5; D possibly corresponds to TRBD1 (5 bases). Germline CDR1 and CDR2: SGHVS and FQNEAQ. This CDR3 contains 15 residues. V lost 4 bases and J lost 4, with 16 bases in between. CDR3 region: CASSSAGPTRETQYF. The CDR3 DNA follows: TGTGCCAGCAGCTCAGCAGGGCCCACACGAGAGACCCAGTACTTC.

In its sample, this clonotype was seen many times. This chain uses TRBV18 with TRBJ2-7, with D tentatively TRBD2 (5 bases). The V end was cut by 3 bases, the J end by 6 bases, with 9 bases between. Germline V gene data show CDR1 as KGHSH and CDR2 as LQKENI. The CDR3 spans 12 residues. In DNA, the CDR3 is TGTGCCAGCTCACCTGGACTGTCCGAGCAGTACTTC. It encodes CASSPGLSEQYF.

The chain employs TRBV14 and TRBJ2-4, with D possibly being TRBD1 (5 bases). This CDR3 has 16 residues. The germline V gene encodes CDR1 SGHDN and CDR2 FVKESK. The V end lost 3 bases, the J end lost 6 bases, and 18 bases lay between the germline ends. The DNA of the CDR3 is TGTGCCAGCAGCCACCGGGTCGGGCAGGGCGGAAACATTCAGTACTTC. This sequence encodes CASSHRVGQGGNIQYF.

This clonotype was counted only a few times. The chain couples TRBV29-1 to TRBJ2-7; the D call may be TRBD1 or TRBD2 (5 bases each). CDR1 is SQVTM, CDR2 ANQGSEA, per germline. The CDR3 loop spans 13 amino acids. The germline V and J ends were trimmed by 5 bases and 5 bases, with 16 bases remaining between them. CDR3 residues: CSVLGEITDEQYF. CDR3 coding DNA: TGCAGCGTTTTAGGGGAGATAACGGACGAGCAGTACTTC.

This clonotype was seen ten or more times. The gene calls are TRBV7-6 and TRBJ2-7, with 14 bases matching TRBD2. The junction had 9 bases not matched to a gene; V was cut back by 5 bases and J by 3 bases. Per germline, CDR1 SGHVS and CDR2 FNYEAQ. The CDR3 contains 17 residues. The DNA of the CDR3 is TGTGCCAGCAGCGCGGGACTAGCGGGGGAGAGGGGCTACGAGCAGTACTTC. Encoded protein: CASSAGLAGERGYEQYF.

This clonotype was seen at least ten times. V and J are TRBV12-3 or TRBV12-4 and TRBJ2-7; no reliable D call. V dropped 5 bases and J dropped 2 bases, with 10 bases sitting between them. The CDR3 spans 13 residues. This CDR3 reads CASSPQGPYEQYF. The DNA for the CDR3 is TGTGCCAGCAGTCCCCAAGGGCCCTACGAGCAGTACTTC.

This clonotype was picked up many times. This chain uses TRBV28 with TRBJ2-7, with TRBD2 matching 13 bases. Trimming cost V 4 bases and J 5 bases; bases outside gene matches: 8. The V gene's germline CDR1 is MDHEN and CDR2 SYDVKM. This CDR3 has 16 amino acids. The CDR3 is CASSWTSGSPRNEQYF. As DNA, the CDR3 is TGTGCCAGCAGTTGGACTAGCGGGAGCCCGAGGAACGAGCAGTACTTC.

The CDR3 DNA sequence: TGTGCCAGCTTCAGGACAGGGAATATTTACGAGCAGTACTTC. Residues: CASFRTGNIYEQYF. The rearrangement links TRBV28 to TRBJ2-7, with 8 bases identical to TRBD1. Germline trimming cut 8 bases from V and 4 bases from J; bases unmatched to any gene: 10. In germline, CDR1 is MDHEN, CDR2 SYDVKM. The CDR3 totals 14 residues.

This clonotype was observed at least ten times. The chain links TRBV20-1 to TRBJ1-6; TRBD1 is a possible D gene (5 bases). V was trimmed by 2 bases and J by 4 bases, leaving 12 bases between them. The germline gives CDR1 DFQATT, CDR2 SNEGSKA (reference sequence). This CDR3 comprises 15 residues. This CDR3 reads CSARSRDGYNSPLHF. CDR3 DNA: TGCAGTGCTAGATCCCGGGACGGTTATAATTCACCCCTCCACTTT.

This clonotype was seen many times. The J gene is TRBJ1-6, the V gene TRBV12-5, with TRBD1 as a possible D gene (5 bases). Looked up from germline, CDR1 is LGHNT and CDR2 is FRNRAP. This CDR3 region has 16 residues. Trimming pared 5 bases from V and 7 bases from J, leaving 18 bases between. CDR3 sequence: CASGGGSGLRNSPLHF. The CDR3 nucleotides are TGTGCTAGTGGTGGGGGTTCAGGATTAAGGAATTCACCCCTCCACTTT.